One sample yielded the 23 T cell receptor beta chains listed below, sequenced in a study of T-cell reconstitution after alpha-beta-depleted transplantation in children. Unique molecular identifiers featured in how the TCRbeta library was prepared. TCRdb re-called the PCR reads with MiXCR, one entry per CDR3 protein. The sample consists of around 670,000 distinct CDR3 sequences, approximately 14% of them appearing once. The sample in question was PBMCs, obtained before TCRalphabeta/CD19-depleted stem cell transplant. The receptors derive from a girl aged 2 to 9 with congenital amegakaryocytic thrombocytopenia, due to receive a stem cell transplant.

This clonotype was counted at least ten times. The chain uses TRBV2 and TRBJ2-1; D may be TRBD1 (6 bases). The CDR3 has 14 amino acids. The germline V gene has CDR1 SNHLY and CDR2 FYNNEI. Trimming removed 2 bases at V and 14 bases at J, with 19 bases between. The CDR3 nucleotides are TGTGCCAGCAGTGAATATAATTCTAGGGCAGGGGAGTTCTTC. It is translated as CASSEYNSRAGEFF.

Of note for this clonotype: A much larger clone lies one base from this, so it may be a read error. The rearrangement links TRBV11-2 to TRBJ2-1; 8 bases are a match to TRBD2. Germline-derived CDR1 and CDR2 are SGHAT and FQNNGV. V gave up 1 base and J gave up 2 bases; unmatched junction bases: 4. This CDR3 region has 16 residues. CDR3 sequence (DNA): TGTGCCAGCAGCTTAGGGCTACTAGCGGCCTACAATGAGCAGTTCTTC. It yields the protein CASSLGLLAAYNEQFF.

In this sample, this clonotype turned up many times. V and J are TRBV12-3 or TRBV12-4 and TRBJ2-3, with D uncertain. The V end was cut by 3 bases, the J end by 2 bases, with 9 bases between. The CDR3 is 14 residues long. The CDR3 spells CASSFVDPTDTQYF. Written as DNA, the CDR3 is TGTGCCAGCAGTTTTGTGGACCCCACAGATACGCAGTATTTT.

There are a few counts of this clonotype. The chain is built from TRBV2 and TRBJ2-3, with D perhaps TRBD2 (5 bases). The CDR3 extends over 14 amino acids. The V end lost 2 bases, the J end lost 3 bases, and 9 bases lay between the germline ends. CDR1 is SNHLY, CDR2 FYNNEI, per germline. The CDR3 reads CASSESGGTDTQYF. CDR3 bases: TGTGCCAGCAGTGAAAGCGGTGGGACAGATACGCAGTATTTT.

The J gene is TRBJ1-4, the V gene TRBV5-1, with D unresolved. With 0 bases removed from V and 0 bases from J, the gap between germline ends came to 9 bases. Germline V gives CDR1 SGHRS, CDR2 YFSETQ. The CDR3 sequence is 16 residues long. The CDR3 DNA sequence: TGCGCCAGCAGCTTGGTCGGAGGGACAACTAATGAAAAACTGTTTTTT. It codes for CASSLVGGTTNEKLFF.

V usage is TRBV5-1 and J usage is TRBJ2-2; a weak D match, TRBD1 (5 bases). The CDR3 has 14 amino acids. Germline V gene data show CDR1 as SGHRS and CDR2 as YFSETQ. Trimming took 4 bases from V and 1 from J, leaving 8 bases between them. CDR3 protein: CASSGQMNTGELFF. The DNA for the CDR3 is TGCGCCAGCAGCGGACAAATGAACACCGGGGAGCTGTTTTTT.

In its sample, this clonotype was seen a few times. V usage is TRBV5-1 and J usage is TRBJ2-7, with 7 bases lining up with TRBD2. The CDR3 is 15 residues long. Trimming cost V 2 bases and J 3 bases; bases outside gene matches: 8. CDR1 is SGHRS, CDR2 YFSETQ, per germline. The CDR3 region has the DNA TGCGCCAGCAGCTTTGTGGGGGGGTCCCTCTACGAGCAGTACTTC. Amino acid sequence: CASSFVGGSLYEQYF. The entire variable domain, with the rest obtained from reference TRBV5-1 and TRBJ2-7, is as follows: KAGVTQTPRYLIKTRGQQVTLSCSPISGHRSVSWYQQTPGQGLQFLFEYFSETQRNKGNFPGRFSGRQFSNSRSEMNVSTLELGDSALYLCASSFVGGSLYEQYFGPGTRLTVT.

This clonotype was counted many times. The V and J genes are TRBV20-1 and TRBJ1-1; 9 nucleotides match TRBD1. The CDR3 sequence is 14 residues long. Germline V gene sequence: CDR1 DFQATT, CDR2 SNEGSKA (reference sequence). The V gene end was trimmed by 3 bases and the J gene end by 4 bases; junction bases not matched to a gene: 6. Here the CDR3 reads CSASPRDRATEAFF. The CDR3 DNA is TGCAGTGCTAGCCCCAGGGACAGGGCCACTGAAGCTTTCTTT.

J is TRBJ2-3 and V is TRBV12-3 or TRBV12-4, with D perhaps given as TRBD1 or TRBD2 (5 bases each). Trimming took off 3 bases at V and 4 bases at J, with 14 bases between the two ends. The CDR3 consists of 15 residues. The CDR3 reads CASSFGGSRPDTQYF. CDR3 sequence (DNA): TGTGCCAGCAGTTTTGGGGGTAGCCGGCCAGATACGCAGTATTTT.

This clonotype was seen only a few times. The chain is built from TRBV12-3 or TRBV12-4 and TRBJ2-7, with D possibly being TRBD2 (5 bases). The V end was cut by 6 bases, the J end by 0 bases, with 15 bases between. This CDR3 has 15 amino acids. The CDR3 here is CASSLGQRSSYEQYF. The CDR3 DNA is TGTGCCAGCAGCCTAGGGCAGCGGTCCTCCTACGAGCAGTACTTC.

This clonotype occurred many times. V gene TRBV20-1 combines with J gene TRBJ1-5; no clear D. The CDR3 extends over 13 amino acids. Germline assignment: CDR1 DFQATT and CDR2 SNEGSKA (reference sequence). Deletions cut 7 bases from V and 3 bases from J, with 13 bases between. The CDR3 spells CSVQTVHNQPQHF. The DNA of the CDR3 is TGCAGTGTCCAGACTGTACACAATCAGCCCCAGCATTTT.

For this clonotype: A much larger clone differs from this one at a single base, so this may be a read error. The chain recombines TRBV10-3 with TRBJ2-3, with TRBD1 as a possible D gene (5 bases). The better agreement between TRBJ1-5 and the DNA end casts doubt on the J call. This CDR3 has 16 amino acids. Germline lookup yields CDR1 ENHRY and CDR2 SYGVKD. CDR3 residues: CAISGDLAGVTDTQHF. The DNA of the CDR3 is TGTGCCATCAGTGGGGATCTAGCGGGAGTGACAGATACGCAGCATTTT.

This clonotype was seen many times. The chain joins TRBV29-1 to TRBJ2-1; 12 nucleotides line up with TRBD2. The CDR3 is 14 residues long. Germline V gene sequence: CDR1 SQVTM, CDR2 ANQGSEA. The V gene end was trimmed by 4 bases and the J gene end by 9 bases; junction bases not matched to a gene: 7. The CDR3 DNA follows: TGCAGCGTTGCCGGGACTAGCGGGCATGGTGAGCAGTTCTTC. It yields the protein CSVAGTSGHGEQFF.

To note about this clonotype: The germline gene is not matched at one end of the junction; a read error may be the cause. The genes are TRBV2 and TRBJ2-7, with 7 bases lining up with TRBD2. CDR3 length: 18 amino acids. Germline loops: CDR1 SNHLY, CDR2 FYNNEI. This CDR3 is CAISLDQNLRSGTTGQYF. CDR3 DNA sequence: TGTGCCATCAGTTTGGACCAAAACCTACGGAGCGGGACCACGGGGCAGTACTTC.

This rearrangement joins TRBV5-1 to TRBJ2-2; 11 nucleotides agree with TRBD1. There are 18 residues in the CDR3. Germline V gene sequence: CDR1 SGHRS, CDR2 YFSETQ. V was pared by 6 bases and J by 1 base, with 11 bases of the junction left unmatched. CDR3 protein: CASKPGQGVIKNTGELFF. The CDR3 DNA reads TGCGCCAGCAAACCGGGACAGGGGGTAATTAAGAACACCGGGGAGCTGTTTTTT.

There are many counts of this clonotype. This sequence joins TRBV20-1 and TRBJ1-2, with 7 bases that match TRBD1. The germline gives CDR1 DFQATT, CDR2 SNEGSKA (reference sequence). The CDR3 is made up of 13 amino acids. V lost 2 bases, J lost 2 bases, and 2 bases stayed unmatched. This CDR3 reads CSARPTGNYGYTF. CDR3 coding DNA: TGCAGTGCTAGACCGACAGGGAACTATGGCTACACCTTC.

Turning to this clonotype: A much larger clone differs by one base, so this may be a read error. This CDR3 fails to terminate in the conserved phenylalanine or tryptophan, so it likely reflects a read error. The chain combines TRBV5-6 with TRBJ2-5; D is unresolved. Germline V lookup: CDR1 SGHDT, CDR2 YYEEEE. The CDR3 is 12 residues long. Trimming took off 4 bases at V and 5 bases at J, with 9 bases between the two ends. The CDR3 sequence is CASSRRVETQYI. CDR3 bases: TGTGCCAGCAGCCGACGGGTCGAGACCCAGTACATC.

V is TRBV7-9 and J is TRBJ1-6; D is possibly TRBD1 (5 bases). Germline CDR1 reads SEHNR; CDR2 reads FQNEAQ (reference sequence). Trimming took off 2 bases at V and 3 bases at J, with 14 bases between the two ends. The CDR3 totals 17 residues. CDR3 DNA: TGTGCCAGCAGCTTAAATAGTCAGGGCGACTATAATTCACCCCTCCACTTT. Translated, it gives CASSLNSQGDYNSPLHF.

The rearrangement links TRBV4-1 to TRBJ2-5, with D tentatively TRBD2 (6 bases). V was cut by 4 bases and J by 5 bases, with 17 bases left in between. The V gene's germline CDR1 is MGHRA and CDR2 YSYEKL. The CDR3 covers 15 residues. In nucleotides, the CDR3 is TGCGCCAGCAGCCTATATGACGGGAGATGGGAGACCCAGTACTTC. The encoded protein is CASSLYDGRWETQYF.

The V call is TRBV7-8, the J call TRBJ2-3; 7 bases agree with TRBD2. V was pared by 4 bases and J by 7 bases, with 11 bases of the junction left unmatched. Per germline, CDR1 SGHVS and CDR2 FQNEAQ. The CDR3 runs to 15 residues. The CDR3 sequence: CASSSWDYRPYTQYF. CDR3 sequence (DNA): TGTGCCAGCAGCTCCTGGGACTACCGCCCGTATACGCAGTATTTT.

This clonotype was seen repeatedly, ten times or more. The rearrangement joins TRBV12-3 or TRBV12-4 to TRBJ1-6; TRBD1 matches at 7 bases. The CDR3 has 15 residues. V was pared by 5 bases and J by 9 bases, with 10 bases of the junction left unmatched. The DNA of the CDR3 is TGTGCCAGCAGTCCGACCAAGGACAGGAGTTCACCCCTCCACTTT. Protein: CASSPTKDRSSPLHF.

The rearrangement uses TRBV7-2 and TRBJ2-7, with 13 bases identical to TRBD2. This CDR3 spans 16 amino acids. Germline V gives CDR1 SGHTA, CDR2 FQGNSA. V lost 7 bases and J lost 1; bases outside the gene matches: 7. The CDR3 protein is CASTAATSGGSYEQYF. In DNA, the CDR3 is TGTGCCAGCACCGCTGCGACTAGCGGGGGGTCCTACGAGCAGTACTTC. Based on the CDR3 plus reference TRBV7-2 and TRBJ2-7, the full variable domain is GAGVSQSPSNKVTEKGKDVELRCDPISGHTALYWYRQSLGQGLEFLIYFQGNSAPDKSGLPSDRFSAERTGGSVSTLTIQRTQQEDSAVYLCASTAATSGGSYEQYFGPGTRLTVT.

Ten or more counts support this clonotype. The chain couples TRBV7-2 to TRBJ2-1, with a weak D call TRBD1 (5 bases). The CDR3 contains 14 residues. V was clipped by 1 base and J by 7 bases, with 11 bases between them. Germline V gives CDR1 SGHTA, CDR2 FQGNSA. In nucleotides, the CDR3 is TGTGCCAGCAGCTTAGGTCTGTCAGGGAATGAGCAGTTCTTC. Protein: CASSLGLSGNEQFF.